This TCR beta chain was sequenced in a study of prognosis after radiotherapy for stage I lung cancer. TCR beta CDR3 amplification from genomic DNA was performed by two-round multiplex PCR. Round-one PCR had primers specific to each TRBV and TRBJ gene. One entry per CDR3 protein results from TCRdb running MiXCR on the multiplex PCR reads. This table holds about 51,000 distinct CDR3 sequences, under 45% found once. V shed 4 bases and J 6 bases; nucleotides not matched to a gene: 7. The CDR3 runs to 15 residues. The germline V gene has CDR1 MDHEN and CDR2 SYDVKM. On two occasions, one at each of two time points, approximately 6 milliliters of peripheral blood were drawn. This clonotype occurred many times.

The clonotype was recovered from a donor over 45 with non-small cell lung cancer. The V and J genes are TRBV28 and TRBJ2-2; TRBD1 aligns across 8 bases. Sequences were derived from PBMCs, sampled before or after stereotactic body radiation therapy (not recorded which). CDR3 bases: TGTGCCAGCAGTTCCTACGGGACAGGAGCCGGGGAGCTGTTTTTT. Protein sequence: CASSSYGTGAGELFF.